The clone carrying this T cell receptor beta chain came up a few times. The junction had 5 bases not matched to a gene; V was cut back by 7 bases and J by 7 bases. The CDR3 loop spans 12 amino acids. The germline gives CDR1 SQVTM, CDR2 ANQGSEA. Using its own MiXCR run on the RT-PCR reads, TCRdb lists one record per CDR3 protein. The sample shows more than 550,000 distinct CDR3 sequences, roughly 10% of them seen only once. This record belongs to a study of response to subunit inactivated influenza vaccine. This sample also appeared in a second study, on T cells expressing NK-cell markers. This second study notes: TCR beta cDNA was generated via 5'RACE template switching incorporating UMIs. Cells sorted as CD3+CD56+NKG2C+, CD3+CD56+NKG2C- and CD3+CD56-NKG2C+ T cells supplied the TCR beta repertoires. Dominant NKG2C+ clonotypes accounted for about 1.0-8% of CD8+ T cells in about six donors. Similarly, these clonotypes led the CD3+CD56-NKG2C+ fraction as well in a few donors. Evidence did not settle whether expanded NKG2C+ T cell clones targeted HCMV.

The sequencing used PBMCs from blood, collected on the day of vaccination. The V and J genes are TRBV29-1 and TRBJ2-1; 9 bases agree with TRBD2. This receptor was obtained from a man aged 50-59 years who received an inactivated influenza vaccine. CDR3 DNA: TGCAGCGAAAGTAGCGGGAGTAATGAGCAGTTCTTC. Translation gives CSESSGSNEQFF.